This passage covers 19 T cell receptor beta chains from one sample sequenced in a study of post-analysis software for immune sequencing data. Findings of the study overall: With TRBV5-6, TRBV5-1 and TRBV20-1 included, about 5 TRBV segments were more frequent in patients than in controls.

These receptors have no known antigen. Sequencing libraries made from TCR beta cDNA carried unique molecular identifiers. TCRdb redid the calling of the PCR reads with MiXCR, one entry per CDR3 protein. This sample carries some 700,000 distinct CDR3 sequences, 55% to 70% of them seen once, and the ten largest clones take over 9%. The sample was blood. The receptor set was obtained from a girl aged 2 to 10 with multiple sclerosis.

V is TRBV20-1 and J is TRBJ2-3; D remains unclear. V was clipped by 6 bases and J by 6 bases, with 10 bases between them. The germline V gene has CDR1 DFQATT and CDR2 SNEGSKA (reference sequence). This CDR3 contains 11 residues. CDR3: CSAARPDTQYF. The CDR3 nucleotides are TGCAGTGCGGCCCGACCTGATACGCAGTATTTT.

The chain combines TRBV18 with TRBJ2-5; TRBD2 matches at 13 bases. The CDR3 is 14 amino acids. In germline, CDR1 is KGHSH, CDR2 LQKENI. V shed 10 bases and J 5 bases; nucleotides not matched to a gene: 7. Here the CDR3 reads CATEGLAGDETQYF. The CDR3 DNA sequence: TGTGCCACCGAAGGACTAGCGGGAGACGAGACCCAGTACTTC.

For this clonotype: A much larger clone lies a single base off, so this may be a read error. The J gene is TRBJ2-5, the V gene TRBV29-1; D perhaps matches TRBD1 (7 bases). CDR1 SQVTM and CDR2 ANQGSEA come from the germline V gene. V was cut by 6 bases and J by 7 bases, with 12 bases left in between. The CDR3 spans 11 residues. The DNA for the CDR3 is TGCAGCGTCCTGCAGGGGGGGACCCAGTACTTC. Protein product: CSVLQGGTQYF.

V and J are TRBV27 and TRBJ2-7, with 14 bases lining up with TRBD2. The germline gives CDR1 MNHEY, CDR2 SMNVEV (reference sequence). Trimming removed 5 bases from V and 6 bases from J; junction bases left unmatched: 12. The CDR3 has 17 residues. The DNA for the CDR3 is TGTGCCAGCAGTCCATACGGGACTAGCGGGAGAACTCGCGAGCAGTACTTC. Translation gives CASSPYGTSGRTREQYF.

This clonotype was observed a few times. The rearrangement joins TRBV5-5 to TRBJ2-7; 10 bases fit TRBD1. CDR3 length: 16 residues. Germline V gene lookup returns CDR1 SGHKS and CDR2 YYEKEE (reference sequence). J was trimmed by 2 bases and V by 4 bases; bases with no gene match: 9. The CDR3 DNA is TGTGCCAGCAGCCACAACCGGGACAGGGGTCCCTACGAGCAGTACTTC. Its translation: CASSHNRDRGPYEQYF. Full variable domain (remainder filled in from reference TRBV5-5 and TRBJ2-7): DAGVTQSPTHLIKTRGQQVTLRCSPISGHKSVSWYQQVLGQGPQFIFQYYEKEERGRGNFPDRFSARQFPNYSSELNVNALLLGDSALYLCASSHNRDRGPYEQYFGPGTRLTVT.

This clonotype was picked up one time. V and J are TRBV10-3 and TRBJ2-2, with D hard to call. Trimming cost V 6 bases and J 3 bases, with 11 bases left between them. This CDR3 is 14 amino acids long. Germline V gene data show CDR1 as ENHRY and CDR2 as SYGVKD. The CDR3 bases are TGTGCCATCAGAAGGGTGGAAGACACCGGGGAGCTGTTTTTT. Translating gives CAIRRVEDTGELFF.

This clonotype appeared a few times. The V gene is TRBV21-1, the J gene TRBJ2-7; TRBD2, the table's D call, lacks a check against the DNA. TRBV21-1 counts as a pseudogene. The CDR3 is made up of 14 amino acids. The CDR3 region is CASSTSGSFYEQYF. In DNA, the CDR3 is TGTGCCAGCAGCACTAGCGGGAGTTTTTACGAGCAGTACTTC.

The genes are TRBV6-2 or TRBV6-3 and TRBJ1-5, with D maybe TRBD1 (5 bases). Germline V gives CDR1 MNHEY, CDR2 SVGEGT. This CDR3 is built from 14 residues. Deletions cut 0 bases from V and 7 bases from J, with 10 bases between. CDR3 amino acids: CASSYSGRGQPQHF. The DNA of the CDR3 is TGTGCCAGCAGTTACTCGGGACGCGGCCAGCCCCAGCATTTT.

The V call is TRBV7-8, the J call TRBJ1-5; 8 bases align to TRBD1. This CDR3 comprises 14 residues. CDR1 is SGHVS and CDR2 is FQNEAQ in the germline V gene. V dropped 5 bases and J dropped 4; count of bases not matched to a gene: 4. DNA of the CDR3: TGTGCCAGCAGCCCGAGACAGGGGAATCAGCCCCAGCATTTT. Amino acids: CASSPRQGNQPQHF.

This clonotype occurred many times. The genes are TRBV20-1 and TRBJ2-4; D is unresolved. V lost 2 bases and J lost 7, with 6 bases in between. This CDR3 comprises 11 residues. Germline values: CDR1 DFQATT, CDR2 SNEGSKA (reference sequence). The CDR3 DNA is TGCAGTGCTAGAATTATGAACATTCAGTACTTC. It specifies CSARIMNIQYF.

This clonotype was picked up one time. The chain couples TRBV30 to TRBJ2-5, with 9 nucleotides matching TRBD2. The ends lost 0 bases at V and 0 bases at J; junction bases unmatched: 11. Per germline, CDR1 GTSNPN and CDR2 SVGIG (reference sequence). The CDR3 is 18 amino acids. CDR3 region: CAWSVPSGGPYNQETQYF. DNA of the CDR3: TGTGCCTGGAGTGTACCCAGCGGGGGGCCCTATAACCAAGAGACCCAGTACTTC.

J is TRBJ2-3 and V is TRBV7-2; D perhaps matches TRBD2 (5 bases). The germline V gene encodes CDR1 SGHTA and CDR2 FQGNSA. This CDR3 has 14 amino acids. V lost 5 bases, J lost 4 bases, and 13 bases lay in between. DNA for the CDR3: TGTGCCAGCAGCCCGATGATGGGAGCAGATACGCAGTATTTT. Its protein is CASSPMMGADTQYF.

This chain links TRBV5-1 with TRBJ1-2; 8 bases fit TRBD1. Germline loops: CDR1 SGHRS, CDR2 YFSETQ. Trimming cost V 3 bases and J 3 bases; bases outside gene matches: 7. The CDR3 is 15 amino acids. The CDR3 sequence is CASSSPGGVDYGYTF. DNA of the CDR3: TGCGCCAGCAGCTCCCCAGGGGGCGTAGACTATGGCTACACCTTC.

J is TRBJ2-3 and V is TRBV4-1, with 12 bases fitting TRBD2. The ends lost 1 base at V and 1 base at J; junction bases unmatched: 6. This CDR3 spans 18 amino acids. Germline lookup yields CDR1 MGHRA and CDR2 YSYEKL. CDR3 sequence: CASSQVLGLAGRTDTQYF. CDR3 DNA sequence: TGCGCCAGCAGCCAAGTACTCGGACTAGCGGGACGCACAGATACGCAGTATTTT.

The rearrangement uses TRBV5-1 and TRBJ1-2; unclear D gene. This CDR3 comprises 13 residues. V lost 2 bases and J lost 7, with 12 bases in between. The germline gives CDR1 SGHRS, CDR2 YFSETQ. CDR3 nucleotides: TGCGCCAGCAGCTTTGGATATGGGGTTGGCTACACCTTC. This translates into CASSFGYGVGYTF. The full variable domain, with the rest looked up from reference TRBV5-1 and TRBJ1-2, is KAGVTQTPRYLIKTRGQQVTLSCSPISGHRSVSWYQQTPGQGLQFLFEYFSETQRNKGNFPGRFSGRQFSNSRSEMNVSTLELGDSALYLCASSFGYGVGYTFGSGTRLTVV.

This clonotype has a handful of counts. J is TRBJ2-7 and V is TRBV4-1; tentative D call: TRBD2 (6 bases). The CDR3 totals 17 residues. Between the trimmed V and J ends, which lost 3 bases and 0 bases, there was a span of 18 bases. In germline, CDR1 is MGHRA, CDR2 YSYEKL. The CDR3 reads CASSHALSGKSSYEQYF. For the CDR3, the DNA is TGCGCCAGCAGCCACGCACTTAGCGGCAAAAGCTCCTACGAGCAGTACTTC.

The J gene is TRBJ2-3, the V gene TRBV20-1; 14 bases are a match to TRBD2. V shed 4 bases, J shed 0 bases, and the junction held 9 bases outside the gene matches. The CDR3 has 18 amino acids. From germline, CDR1 is DFQATT and CDR2 SNEGSKA (reference sequence). The CDR3 sequence is CSATRLAGGTPSTDTQYF. In nucleotides, the CDR3 is TGCAGTGCTACTAGACTAGCGGGGGGGACCCCTAGCACAGATACGCAGTATTTT.

This sequence joins TRBV5-1 and TRBJ2-1; D remains ambiguous. V was pared by 0 bases and J by 6 bases, with 7 bases between. The CDR3 extends over 13 amino acids. The V gene's germline CDR1 is SGHRS and CDR2 YFSETQ. CDR3 in amino acids: CASSLALSNEQFF. The CDR3 DNA follows: TGCGCCAGCAGCTTGGCTCTAAGCAATGAGCAGTTCTTC. Full variable domain (missing parts from reference TRBV5-1 and TRBJ2-1): KAGVTQTPRYLIKTRGQQVTLSCSPISGHRSVSWYQQTPGQGLQFLFEYFSETQRNKGNFPGRFSGRQFSNSRSEMNVSTLELGDSALYLCASSLALSNEQFFGPGTRLTVL.

The chain has TRBV5-1 and TRBJ2-1, with 10 bases that match TRBD2. Looked up from germline, CDR1 is SGHRS and CDR2 is YFSETQ. The CDR3 consists of 12 residues. V gave up 6 bases and J gave up 15 bases; unmatched junction bases: 9. The CDR3 loop is CASTHTSGVSFF. As DNA, the CDR3 is TGCGCCAGCACCCACACTAGCGGGGTATCGTTCTTC. The whole variable domain, filled in from reference TRBV5-1 and TRBJ2-1, reads KAGVTQTPRYLIKTRGQQVTLSCSPISGHRSVSWYQQTPGQGLQFLFEYFSETQRNKGNFPGRFSGRQFSNSRSEMNVSTLELGDSALYLCASTHTSGVSFFGPGTRLTVL.